The rows below give T cell receptor beta chains drawn from one sample of a study of blood T cell repertoires in COVID-19. This table comes from immunoSEQ multiplex PCR, and its TCRdb copy is limited to in-frame clones, with some not included. In the table there are tens of thousands of clones, 80% of which are singletons. The sequenced sample was peripheral blood. All receptors come from a human donor in a cohort sampled during active COVID-19. CDR3s include the opening cysteine and the closing phenylalanine or tryptophan. D genes are given only for firm matches. Clone size appears in some rows only: once, few, many, or a class for an expanded clone.

clone_size: .
d_call: .
v_call: TRBV30
j_call: TRBJ2-7
cdr3_nt: TGTGCCTGGAGTGACAGGGGCCGGGGGCTTGGGAGGTACGAGCAGTACTTC
cdr3_aa: CAWSDRGRGLGRYEQYF

clone_size: .
d_call: .
v_call: TRBV3-1/TRBV3-2
j_call: TRBJ1-5
cdr3_nt: TGTGCCAGCAGCCCACTTCGCACCAATCAGCCCCAGCATTTT
cdr3_aa: CASSPLRTNQPQHF

clone_size: .
d_call: .
v_call: TRBV27
j_call: TRBJ2-2
cdr3_nt: TGTGCCAGCAGTTTCCTGGGCGTCACCGGGGAGCTGTTTTTT
cdr3_aa: CASSFLGVTGELFF

clone_size: .
d_call: .
v_call: TRBV19
j_call: TRBJ2-4
cdr3_nt: TGTGCCAGTAGAGGGAGGTCGGGAAACATTCAGTACTTC
cdr3_aa: CASRGRSGNIQYF

clone_size: .
d_call: .
v_call: TRBV6-5
j_call: TRBJ2-2
cdr3_nt: TGTGCCAGCAGGGGCGACAGGTACACCGGGGAGCTGTTTTTT
cdr3_aa: CASRGDRYTGELFF

clone_size: .
d_call: TRBD1
v_call: TRBV24-1
j_call: TRBJ2-5
cdr3_nt: TGTGCCACCAGTGATCCGGGACAGGGAACTGAGACCCAGTACTTC
cdr3_aa: CATSDPGQGTETQYF

clone_size: .
d_call: TRBD1
v_call: TRBV7-8
j_call: TRBJ1-3
cdr3_nt: TGTGCCAGCAGCTCTTTTGGGACAGCTGGAAACACCATATATTTT
cdr3_aa: CASSSFGTAGNTIYF

clone_size: .
d_call: TRBD2
v_call: TRBV5-4
j_call: TRBJ2-1
cdr3_nt: TGTGCCAGCAGCCGCGGGCGGGAGGATCTTCATGAGCAGTTCTTC
cdr3_aa: CASSRGREDLHEQFF

clone_size: .
d_call: TRBD1
v_call: TRBV9
j_call: TRBJ1-4
cdr3_nt: TGTGCCAGCAGCCTCGGACAGGGGGTGCATGAAAAACTGTTTTTT
cdr3_aa: CASSLGQGVHEKLFF

clone_size: .
d_call: .
v_call: TRBV7-8
j_call: TRBJ1-2
cdr3_nt: TGTGCCAGCAGCTTACAAAACTATGGCTACACCTTC
cdr3_aa: CASSLQNYGYTF

clone_size: .
d_call: TRBD2
v_call: TRBV7-9
j_call: TRBJ2-3
cdr3_nt: TGTGCCAGCAGCTCAGGACTAGCGGGAGTAGCAGATACGCAGTATTTT
cdr3_aa: CASSSGLAGVADTQYF

clone_size: .
d_call: .
v_call: TRBV13
j_call: TRBJ2-3
cdr3_nt: TGTGCCAGCAGCCCTCGGGAACGTCCAGATACGCAGTATTTT
cdr3_aa: CASSPRERPDTQYF

clone_size: .
d_call: TRBD1
v_call: TRBV13
j_call: TRBJ1-4
cdr3_nt: TGTGCCAGCAGCCTGGGACAGACCCTTGGGGAAAAACTGTTTTTT
cdr3_aa: CASSLGQTLGEKLFF

clone_size: .
d_call: .
v_call: TRBV2
j_call: TRBJ1-3
cdr3_nt: TGTGCCAGCAGGGAGTCCTCTGGAAACACCATATATTTT
cdr3_aa: CASRESSGNTIYF

clone_size: .
d_call: TRBD2
v_call: TRBV9
j_call: TRBJ2-5
cdr3_nt: TGTGCCAGCAGCCACTTAGCGGGGGGGCTGGAGACCCAGTACTTC
cdr3_aa: CASSHLAGGLETQYF

clone_size: .
d_call: TRBD2
v_call: TRBV7-9
j_call: TRBJ2-1
cdr3_nt: TGTGCCAGCAGCTTCCGGCGGGAGAGGGATGAGCAGTTCTTC
cdr3_aa: CASSFRRERDEQFF

clone_size: .
d_call: TRBD1
v_call: TRBV11-3
j_call: TRBJ1-1
cdr3_nt: TGTGCCAGCAGCCCTCGCCCGGGACAGGGGAAATGGAACACTGAAGCTTTCTTT
cdr3_aa: CASSPRPGQGKWNTEAFF

clone_size: .
d_call: .
v_call: TRBV6-4
j_call: TRBJ2-2
cdr3_nt: TGTGGAGAGGGCGGATCGAACACCGGGGAGCTGTTTTTT
cdr3_aa: CGEGGSNTGELFF

clone_size: .
d_call: .
v_call: TRBV19
j_call: TRBJ2-5
cdr3_nt: TGTGCCACCGGGCGGGCATTTCAAGAGACCCAGTACTTC
cdr3_aa: CATGRAFQETQYF

clone_size: few
d_call: .
v_call: TRBV9
j_call: TRBJ1-6
cdr3_nt: TGTGCCAGCAGCGTAGAGGGACGGGGGAATTCACCCCTCCACTTT
cdr3_aa: CASSVEGRGNSPLHF

clone_size: few
d_call: TRBD1
v_call: TRBV5-6
j_call: TRBJ1-1
cdr3_nt: TGTGCCAGCAGTAGACAGGGAGTCCGTACTGAAGCTTTCTTT
cdr3_aa: CASSRQGVRTEAFF

clone_size: .
d_call: .
v_call: TRBV23-1
j_call: TRBJ1-6
cdr3_nt: TGCGCCAGCAGTCAAACATTACCGGGAACCTCCCTGGGCTCACCCCTCCACTTT
cdr3_aa: CASSQTLPGTSLGSPLHF

clone_size: .
d_call: TRBD1
v_call: TRBV5-1
j_call: TRBJ1-6
cdr3_nt: TGCGCCAGCAGACCCGACAGGGGAGGTTCACCCCTCCACTTT
cdr3_aa: CASRPDRGGSPLHF

clone_size: .
d_call: .
v_call: TRBV27
j_call: TRBJ2-1
cdr3_nt: TGTGCCAGCAGACTACGGGACAACTCAAGACAGTTCTTC
cdr3_aa: CASRLRDNSRQFF

clone_size: .
d_call: .
v_call: TRBV7-9
j_call: TRBJ1-2
cdr3_nt: TGTGCCAGCAGCCCCACGGGCAGGGCGGGGGGCTACACCTTC
cdr3_aa: CASSPTGRAGGYTF

clone_size: .
d_call: .
v_call: TRBV3-1/TRBV3-2
j_call: TRBJ1-3
cdr3_nt: TGTGCCAGCAGCCAGTTACCCACCGGGACACGGGGAAACACCATATATTTT
cdr3_aa: CASSQLPTGTRGNTIYF

clone_size: .
d_call: .
v_call: TRBV18
j_call: TRBJ2-2
cdr3_nt: TGTGCCAGCTCACCACAAGAGGGAACAGGGTTTGGCACCGGGGAGCTGTTTTTT
cdr3_aa: CASSPQEGTGFGTGELFF

clone_size: .
d_call: TRBD1
v_call: TRBV7-6
j_call: TRBJ1-5
cdr3_nt: TGTGCCAGCAGCTTAACAGGGGGCGGTCAGCCCCAGCATTTT
cdr3_aa: CASSLTGGGQPQHF

clone_size: .
d_call: TRBD1
v_call: TRBV6-5
j_call: TRBJ2-7
cdr3_nt: TGTGCCAGCAGTTACACCCGGCGAGGGGGCAATGAGTACTTC
cdr3_aa: CASSYTRRGGNEYF